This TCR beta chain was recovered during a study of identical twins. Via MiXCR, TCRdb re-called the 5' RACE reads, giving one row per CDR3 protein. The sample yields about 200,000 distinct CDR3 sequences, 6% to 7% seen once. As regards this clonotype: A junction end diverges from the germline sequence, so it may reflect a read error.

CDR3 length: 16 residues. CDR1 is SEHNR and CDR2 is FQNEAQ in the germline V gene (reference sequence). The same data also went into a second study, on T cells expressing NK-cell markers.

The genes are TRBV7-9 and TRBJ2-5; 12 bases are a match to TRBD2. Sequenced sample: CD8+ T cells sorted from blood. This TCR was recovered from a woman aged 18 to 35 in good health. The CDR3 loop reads CACSSLAGGPPETQYF. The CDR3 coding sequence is TGTGCCTGCAGCTCCCTAGCGGGAGGGCCTCCAGAGACCCAGTACTTC.